The 15 T cell receptor beta chains reported below all come from one sample, sequenced in a study of human T cells and chemical hapten exposure. From the RACE reads, TCRdb called clonotypes with MiXCR, one entry per CDR3 protein. Of some 110,000 distinct CDR3 sequences detected, around 12% appear once; the ten largest clones hold around 1.5%. The time point is: pre-sensitization, week 0. Treatment indicated: therapeutic diphenylcyclopropenone sensitization with weekly scalp DPC. The sample in question was whole blood, obtained in connection with sensitization to the hapten diphenylcyclopropenone (DPC). Every receptor here comes from a woman in her forties or fifties with alopecia areata. Some clones in this sample may be carry-over from other donors' samples.

This chain uses TRBV28 with TRBJ2-7; unclear D gene. Germline V CDR1 and CDR2: MDHEN, SYDVKM. V was shortened by 4 bases and J by 2 bases, with 9 bases between the two germline ends. The length of the CDR3 is 13 residues. The CDR3 here is CASSSGFPYEQYF. In nucleotides, the CDR3 is TGTGCCAGCAGTTCCGGGTTTCCCTACGAGCAGTACTTC.

This clonotype occurred a few times. The chain couples TRBV18 to TRBJ2-6; no definite D call. The CDR3 is 17 amino acids. CDR1 and CDR2 (germline): KGHSH, LQKENI. Trimming left V 0 bases short and J 0 bases short, with 9 bases between. The DNA of the CDR3 is TGTGCCAGCTCACCACCGAACACGGTCTCTGGGGCCAACGTCCTGACTTTC. It specifies CASSPPNTVSGANVLTF.

As concerns this clonotype: A read error may account for a junction end that differs from germline. The chain uses TRBV4-1 and TRBJ1-1; no clear D. This CDR3 has 13 amino acids. The germline V gene has CDR1 MGHRA and CDR2 YSYEKL. As DNA, the CDR3 is TGCCCCAGCAGCCATCGTGGGTTTACTGAAGCTTTCTTT. Protein sequence: CPSSHRGFTEAFF.

The chain carries TRBV28 and TRBJ1-1; unclear D gene. V was clipped by 7 bases and J by 3 bases, with 6 bases between them. This CDR3 region has 11 residues. Germline-derived CDR1 and CDR2 are MDHEN and SYDVKM. The CDR3 sequence is CASTFYTEAFF. DNA for the CDR3: TGTGCCAGCACTTTTTACACTGAAGCTTTCTTT. The entire variable domain, with the rest obtained from reference TRBV28 and TRBJ1-1, is as follows: DVKVTQSSRYLVKRTGEKVFLECVQDMDHENMFWYRQDPGLGLRLIYFSYDVKMKEKGDIPEGYSVSREKKERFSLILESASTNQTSMYLCASTFYTEAFFGQGTRLTVV.

V usage is TRBV14 and J usage is TRBJ2-3; D not resolved. The CDR3 loop spans 15 amino acids. V gave up 0 bases and J gave up 1 base, with 8 bases separating them. CDR1 and CDR2 (germline): SGHDN, FVKESK. CDR3 protein: CASSQDRVRTDTQYF. CDR3 nucleotides: TGTGCCAGCAGCCAAGATCGGGTCCGCACAGATACGCAGTATTTT.

V and J are TRBV18 and TRBJ1-1, with 7 bases lining up with TRBD1. This CDR3 has 15 residues. Germline-derived CDR1 and CDR2 are KGHSH and LQKENI. Trimming removed 3 bases from V and 5 bases from J; junction bases left unmatched: 9. The CDR3 DNA is TGTGCCAGCTCACCGCGGACAGGTTTTCGAACTGAAGCTTTCTTT. It encodes CASSPRTGFRTEAFF.

The chain carries TRBV6-6 and TRBJ2-5, with a weak D call TRBD2 (7 bases). The CDR3 totals 17 residues. The germline V gene has CDR1 MNHNY and CDR2 SVGAGI (reference sequence). Trimming left V 0 bases short and J 5 bases short, with 19 bases between. As DNA, the CDR3 is TGTGCCAGCAGTTACTCCCGCTGGGGGGGCGGAGGTGAGACCCAGTACTTC. This sequence encodes CASSYSRWGGGGETQYF.

In its sample, this clonotype was seen a few times. V gene TRBV3-1 combines with J gene TRBJ1-2, with TRBD1 matching over 8 bases. The CDR3 length is 14 residues. In germline, CDR1 is LGHDT, CDR2 YNNKEL (reference sequence). The trim removed 3 bases at V and 8 bases at J, leaving 8 bases unmatched. In nucleotides, the CDR3 is TGTGCCAGCAGCCATGAGCAGGGGGCGGAAGGCTACACCTTC. This encodes CASSHEQGAEGYTF.

The chain recombines TRBV3-1 with TRBJ1-1; D gene unclear. V was shortened by 1 base and J by 10 bases, with 7 bases between the two germline ends. Looked up from germline, CDR1 is LGHDT and CDR2 is YNNKEL (reference sequence). CDR3 size: 11 residues. The CDR3 DNA is TGTGCCAGCAGCCAAGGGCGAGTAGCTTTCTTT. Amino acid sequence: CASSQGRVAFF.

This clonotype has a handful of counts. A much larger clone lies one base from this, so it may be a read error. The chain couples TRBV11-2 to TRBJ1-1; D call uncertain. Germline V gives CDR1 SGHAT, CDR2 FQNNGV. The CDR3 contains 13 residues. Trimming pared 2 bases from V and 1 base from J, leaving 5 bases between. The CDR3 region is CASSLQPNTEAFF. The DNA for the CDR3 is TGTGCCAGCAGCTTACAGCCGAACACTGAAGCTTTCTTT.

V and J are TRBV13 and TRBJ2-5, with 10 bases lining up with TRBD2. J gave up 3 bases and V 1 base, and 8 bases lay outside the gene matches. The length of the CDR3 is 17 residues. CDR1 is PRHDT, CDR2 FYEKMQ, per germline (reference sequence). CDR3 in amino acids: CASSLERGLAKEETQYF. In DNA, the CDR3 is TGTGCCAGCAGCTTAGAAAGGGGACTAGCGAAGGAAGAGACCCAGTACTTC.

This clonotype was observed a handful of times. V gene TRBV7-9 combines with J gene TRBJ2-7; 10 nucleotides agree with TRBD2. The ends lost 5 bases at V and 0 bases at J; junction bases unmatched: 4. Germline V gene sequence: CDR1 SEHNR, CDR2 FQNEAQ (reference sequence). The CDR3 sequence is 15 residues long. DNA of the CDR3: TGTGCCAGCAGCCGTAGCGGGAGGAGCTCCTACGAGCAGTACTTC. This sequence encodes CASSRSGRSSYEQYF.

This clonotype was observed a handful of times. The V gene is TRBV5-7, the J gene TRBJ2-7; 7 bases are a match to TRBD1. TRBV5-7 is recorded as an ORF, its role being uncertain. This CDR3 region has 15 residues. V shed 1 base, J shed 0 bases, and the junction held 4 bases outside the gene matches. The CDR3 region is CASSLRDRYSYEQYF. DNA for the CDR3: TGTGCCAGCAGCTTGCGGGACAGATACTCCTACGAGCAGTACTTC.

The CDR3 region is CATSRGAQNYEQYF. Written as DNA, the CDR3 is TGTGCCACCAGCAGAGGGGCACAGAACTACGAGCAGTACTTC. The V gene is TRBV15, the J gene TRBJ2-7; no clear D. Deletions cut 1 base from V and 3 bases from J, with 10 bases between. CDR3 length: 14 amino acids. Germline V CDR1 and CDR2: LNHNV, YYDKDF (reference sequence).

In its sample, this clonotype was seen a few times. The rearrangement uses TRBV4-3 and TRBJ2-5; 13 positions match TRBD2. Germline CDR1 LGHNA, CDR2 YSLEER. The CDR3 length is 17 residues. J lost 5 bases, V lost 2 bases, and 8 bases had no gene match. In nucleotides, the CDR3 is TGCGCCAGCAGCCAAACATCCGGGACTAGCGGGGCGGAGACCCAGTACTTC. This sequence encodes CASSQTSGTSGAETQYF.